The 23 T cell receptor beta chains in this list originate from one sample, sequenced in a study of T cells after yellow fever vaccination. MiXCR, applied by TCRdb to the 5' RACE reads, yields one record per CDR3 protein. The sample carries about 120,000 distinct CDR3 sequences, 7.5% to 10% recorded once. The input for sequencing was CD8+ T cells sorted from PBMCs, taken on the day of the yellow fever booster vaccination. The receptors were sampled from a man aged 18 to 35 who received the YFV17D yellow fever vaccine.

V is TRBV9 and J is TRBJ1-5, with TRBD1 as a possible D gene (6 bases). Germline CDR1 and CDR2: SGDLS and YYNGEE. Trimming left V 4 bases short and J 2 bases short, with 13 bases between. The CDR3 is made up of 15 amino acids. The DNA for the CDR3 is TGTGCCAGCAGCCGGGGGCAGGGCGGCAATCAGCCCCAGCATTTT. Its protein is CASSRGQGGNQPQHF.

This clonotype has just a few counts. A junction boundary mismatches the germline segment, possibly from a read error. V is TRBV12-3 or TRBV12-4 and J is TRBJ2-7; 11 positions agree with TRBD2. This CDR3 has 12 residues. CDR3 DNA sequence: TGTGCCAGCAGTCTAGCGGGGGGTGAGCAGTACTTC. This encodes CASSLAGGEQYF.

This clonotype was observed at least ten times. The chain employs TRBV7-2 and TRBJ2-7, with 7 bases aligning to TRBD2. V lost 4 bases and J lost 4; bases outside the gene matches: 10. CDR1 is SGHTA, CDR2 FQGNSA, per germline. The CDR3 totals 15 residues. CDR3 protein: CASSYEGGGNYEQYF. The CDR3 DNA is TGTGCCAGCAGCTACGAGGGCGGGGGAAATTACGAGCAGTACTTC.

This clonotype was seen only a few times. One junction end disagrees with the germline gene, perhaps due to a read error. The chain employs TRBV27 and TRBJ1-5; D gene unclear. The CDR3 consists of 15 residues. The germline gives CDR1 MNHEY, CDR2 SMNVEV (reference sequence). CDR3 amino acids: CASSVFRGSNHPQHF. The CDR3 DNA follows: TGTGCCAGCAGTGTGTTCCGGGGTTCCAATCATCCCCAGCATTTT.

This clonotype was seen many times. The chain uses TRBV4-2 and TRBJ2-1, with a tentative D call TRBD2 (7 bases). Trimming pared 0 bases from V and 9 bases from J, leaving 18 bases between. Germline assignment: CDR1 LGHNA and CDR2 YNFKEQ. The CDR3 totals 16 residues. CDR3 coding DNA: TGTGCCAGCAGCCAAGAAGGTCCGGGGGGCTTTACTGAGCAGTTCTTC. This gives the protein CASSQEGPGGFTEQFF.

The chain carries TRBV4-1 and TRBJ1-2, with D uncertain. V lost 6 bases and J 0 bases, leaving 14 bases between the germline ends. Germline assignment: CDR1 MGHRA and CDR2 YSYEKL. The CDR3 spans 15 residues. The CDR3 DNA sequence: TGCGCCAGCAGAAAAAATCCGGGCCCTAACTATGGCTACACCTTC. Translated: CASRKNPGPNYGYTF.

CDR3: CASSKEAGPCNWEYEQYF. The CDR3 coding sequence is TGTGCCAGCAGCAAAGAAGCCGGACCCTGCAATTGGGAATACGAGCAGTACTTC. This chain links TRBV21-1 with TRBJ2-7; TRBD1, the table's D call, was not compared with the DNA. TRBV21-1 is annotated as a pseudogene. CDR3 length equals 18 residues.

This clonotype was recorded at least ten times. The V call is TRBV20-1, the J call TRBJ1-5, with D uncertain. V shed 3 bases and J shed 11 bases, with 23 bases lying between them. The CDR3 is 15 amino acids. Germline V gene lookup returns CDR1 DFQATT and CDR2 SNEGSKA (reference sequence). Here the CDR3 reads CSASPGEGPYHSQHF. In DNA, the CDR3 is TGCAGTGCTAGCCCCGGTGAGGGCCCCTATCATTCCCAGCATTTT.

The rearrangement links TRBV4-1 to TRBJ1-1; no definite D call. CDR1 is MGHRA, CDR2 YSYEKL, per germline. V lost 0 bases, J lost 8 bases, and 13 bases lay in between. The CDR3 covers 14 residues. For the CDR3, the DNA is TGCGCCAGCAGCCAAGACCGGGCTGTTCCCGAAGCTTTCTTT. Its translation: CASSQDRAVPEAFF.

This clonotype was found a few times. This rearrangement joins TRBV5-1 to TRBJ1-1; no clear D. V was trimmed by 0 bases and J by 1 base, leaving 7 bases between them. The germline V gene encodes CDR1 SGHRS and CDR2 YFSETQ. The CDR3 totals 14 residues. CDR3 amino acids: CASSLVPENTEAFF. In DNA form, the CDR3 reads TGCGCCAGCAGCTTGGTGCCAGAGAACACTGAAGCTTTCTTT.

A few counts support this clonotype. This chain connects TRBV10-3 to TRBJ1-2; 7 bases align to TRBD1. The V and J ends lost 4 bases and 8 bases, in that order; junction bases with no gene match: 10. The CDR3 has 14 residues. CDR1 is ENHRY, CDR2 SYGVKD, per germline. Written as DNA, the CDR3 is TGTGCCATCAGTGGGACAGGCAGAACATGGGGCTACACCTTC. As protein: CAISGTGRTWGYTF.

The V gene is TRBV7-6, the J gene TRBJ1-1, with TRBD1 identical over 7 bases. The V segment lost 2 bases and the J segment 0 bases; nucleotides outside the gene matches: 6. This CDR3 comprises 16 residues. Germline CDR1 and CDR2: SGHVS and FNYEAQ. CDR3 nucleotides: TGTGCCAGCAGCTTAACAGCGGGACAGATGAACACTGAAGCTTTCTTT. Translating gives CASSLTAGQMNTEAFF.

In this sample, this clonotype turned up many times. The CDR3 DNA reads as TGTGCCAGCAGCATCCCGACAGGGGCAGCAGATACGCAGTATTTT. Protein: CASSIPTGAADTQYF. This chain joins TRBV5-6 and TRBJ2-3; 8 bases map to TRBD1. The V and J ends lost 4 bases and 4 bases, in that order; junction bases with no gene match: 8. This CDR3 has 15 amino acids. Germline assignment: CDR1 SGHDT and CDR2 YYEEEE.

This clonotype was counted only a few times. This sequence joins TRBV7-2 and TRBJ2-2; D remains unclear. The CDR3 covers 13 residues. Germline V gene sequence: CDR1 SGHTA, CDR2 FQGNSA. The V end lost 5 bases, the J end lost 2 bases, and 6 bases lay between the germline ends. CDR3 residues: CASSPFNTGELFF. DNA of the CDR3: TGTGCCAGCAGCCCATTCAACACCGGGGAGCTGTTTTTT. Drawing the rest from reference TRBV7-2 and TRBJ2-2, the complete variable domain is GAGVSQSPSNKVTEKGKDVELRCDPISGHTALYWYRQSLGQGLEFLIYFQGNSAPDKSGLPSDRFSAERTGGSVSTLTIQRTQQEDSAVYLCASSPFNTGELFFGEGSRLTVL.

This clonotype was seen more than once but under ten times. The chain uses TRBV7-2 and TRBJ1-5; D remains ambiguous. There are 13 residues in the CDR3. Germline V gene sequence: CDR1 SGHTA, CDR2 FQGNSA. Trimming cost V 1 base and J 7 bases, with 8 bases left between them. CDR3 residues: CASSLDIDQPQHF. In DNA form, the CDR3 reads TGTGCCAGCAGCTTAGATATAGACCAGCCCCAGCATTTT.

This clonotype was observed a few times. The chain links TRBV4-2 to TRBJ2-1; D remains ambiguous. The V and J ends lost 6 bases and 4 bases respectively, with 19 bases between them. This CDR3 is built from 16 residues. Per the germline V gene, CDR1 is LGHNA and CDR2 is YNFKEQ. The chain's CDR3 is CASSPRPANLYNEQFF. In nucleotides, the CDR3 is TGTGCCAGCAGTCCTCGCCCCGCGAACCTTTACAATGAGCAGTTCTTC.

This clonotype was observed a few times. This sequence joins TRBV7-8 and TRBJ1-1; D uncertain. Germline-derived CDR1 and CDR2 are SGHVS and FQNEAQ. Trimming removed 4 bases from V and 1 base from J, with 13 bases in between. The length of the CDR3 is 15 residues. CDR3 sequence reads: CASSSWTVGNTEAFF. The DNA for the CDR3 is TGTGCCAGCAGCTCCTGGACTGTTGGGAACACTGAAGCTTTCTTT.

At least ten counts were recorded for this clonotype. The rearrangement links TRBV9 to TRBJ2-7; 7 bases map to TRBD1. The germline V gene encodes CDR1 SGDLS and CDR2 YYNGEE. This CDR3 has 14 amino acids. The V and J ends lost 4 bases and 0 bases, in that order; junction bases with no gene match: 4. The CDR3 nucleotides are TGTGCCAGCAGCCCGGGACAGAGCTCCTACGAGCAGTACTTC. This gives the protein CASSPGQSSYEQYF.

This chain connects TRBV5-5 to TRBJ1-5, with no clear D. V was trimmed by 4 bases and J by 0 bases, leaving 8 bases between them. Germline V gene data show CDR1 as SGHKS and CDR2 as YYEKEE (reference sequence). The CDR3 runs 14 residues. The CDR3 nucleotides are TGTGCCAGCAGCGGTACAGTTAGCAATCAGCCCCAGCATTTT. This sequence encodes CASSGTVSNQPQHF.

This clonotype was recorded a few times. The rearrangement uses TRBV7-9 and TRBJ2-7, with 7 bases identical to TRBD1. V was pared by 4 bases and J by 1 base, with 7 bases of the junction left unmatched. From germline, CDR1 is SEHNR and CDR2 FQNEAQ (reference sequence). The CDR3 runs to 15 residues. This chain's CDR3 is CASSYPPTGSYEQYF. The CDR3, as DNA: TGTGCCAGCAGCTACCCCCCGACAGGGTCCTACGAGCAGTACTTC.

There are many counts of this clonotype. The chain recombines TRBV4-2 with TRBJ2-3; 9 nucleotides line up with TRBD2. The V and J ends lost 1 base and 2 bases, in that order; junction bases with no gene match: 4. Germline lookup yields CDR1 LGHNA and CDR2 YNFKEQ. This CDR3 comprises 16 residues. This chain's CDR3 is CASSQAGLAPTDTQYF. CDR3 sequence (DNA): TGTGCCAGCAGCCAAGCGGGACTAGCCCCCACAGATACGCAGTATTTT.

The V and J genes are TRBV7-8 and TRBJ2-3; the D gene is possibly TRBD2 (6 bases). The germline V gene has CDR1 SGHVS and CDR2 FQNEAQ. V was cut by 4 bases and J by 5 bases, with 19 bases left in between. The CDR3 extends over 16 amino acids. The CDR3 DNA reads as TGTGCCAGCAGCTCCCGACTAGTAACAACTCTAGATACGCAGTATTTT. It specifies CASSSRLVTTLDTQYF. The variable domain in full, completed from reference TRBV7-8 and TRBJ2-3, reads GAGVSQSPRYKVAKRGQDVALRCDPISGHVSLFWYQQALGQGPEFLTYFQNEAQLDKSGLPSDRFFAERPEGSVSTLKIQRTQQEDSAVYLCASSSRLVTTLDTQYFGPGTRLTVL.

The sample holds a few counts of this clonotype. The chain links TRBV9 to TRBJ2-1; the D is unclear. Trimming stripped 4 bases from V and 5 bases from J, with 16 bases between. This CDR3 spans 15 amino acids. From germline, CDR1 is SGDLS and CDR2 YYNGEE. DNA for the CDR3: TGTGCCAGCAGCCCGTCGGGCAAGTCCAACAATGAGCAGTTCTTC. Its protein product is CASSPSGKSNNEQFF.